What follows are 5 T cell receptor beta chains derived from one specimen sequenced in a study of T-cell memory formation after mild COVID-19. TCRdb independently ran MiXCR on the 5' RACE reads; one entry per CDR3 protein. The table includes 100,000 to 150,000 distinct CDR3 sequences, approximately 5.9% detected once. Sequencing was carried out using PBMCs or a T cell subset sorted from them (not recorded which). These receptor sequences come from an adult woman who had mild COVID-19 (a few samples of this study predate the infection). Cell type and time point are not known.

The gene calls are TRBV6-5 and TRBJ2-3; 10 bases line up with TRBD2. J was trimmed by 0 bases and V by 6 bases; bases with no gene match: 6. The CDR3 sequence is 16 residues long. In germline, CDR1 is MNHEY, CDR2 SVGAGI. Written as DNA, the CDR3 is TGTGCCAGCAGGGCCCTTAGCGGGGGGAGCACAGATACGCAGTATTTT. Protein sequence: CASRALSGGSTDTQYF.

This clonotype was seen more than once but under ten times. V and J are TRBV6-2 or TRBV6-3 and TRBJ1-5, with no clear D. Germline V gives CDR1 MNHEY, CDR2 SVGEGT. Deletions cut 4 bases from V and 0 bases from J, with 13 bases between. This CDR3 has 16 residues. The CDR3 spells CASSSLERYSNQPQHF. CDR3 coding DNA: TGTGCCAGCAGTTCCCTGGAACGGTATAGCAATCAGCCCCAGCATTTT.

The rearrangement uses TRBV27 and TRBJ1-2, with D possibly being TRBD1 (5 bases). Germline CDR1 reads MNHEY; CDR2 reads SMNVEV (reference sequence). This CDR3 region has 13 residues. The germline V and J ends were trimmed by 6 bases and 5 bases, with 13 bases remaining between them. The CDR3 is CASRPLGPYGYTF. The CDR3 DNA reads TGTGCCAGCAGACCCCTGGGACCTTATGGCTACACCTTC.

The chain combines TRBV12-5 with TRBJ2-1; 11 positions agree with TRBD2. Trimming at V came to 7 bases and at J to 9 bases, leaving 5 bases not matched to a gene. Germline V CDR1 and CDR2: LGHNT, FRNRAP. CDR3 length: 13 residues. The CDR3 reads CASVASGGIEQFF. DNA of the CDR3: TGTGCTAGTGTTGCTAGCGGGGGGATTGAGCAGTTCTTC.

This clonotype was observed a handful of times. This sequence joins TRBV15 and TRBJ2-3; tentatively, D is TRBD2 (6 bases). The CDR3 loop spans 12 amino acids. Looked up from germline, CDR1 is LNHNV and CDR2 is YYDKDF (reference sequence). Trimming removed 9 bases from V and 6 bases from J, with 13 bases in between. The CDR3: CATSGLLDTQYF. DNA of the CDR3: TGTGCCACGTCCGGACTACTCGATACGCAGTATTTT.